What follows are 8 T cell receptor beta chains derived from one specimen sequenced in a study of shared T cell receptors in the human thymus. Assay used: immunoSEQ multiplex PCR; TCRdb lists only in-frame clones, some missing. The table shows about 660,000 clones, with about 89% occurring only once. The data also belong to a second study, concerning human thymus T cells.

The sequenced material came from thymocytes. Receptor source: a boy under three years old with a congenital heart defect.

The chain combines TRBV29-1 with TRBJ2-7; the D gene is possibly TRBD2 (6 bases). Germline V gene sequence: CDR1 SQVTM, CDR2 ANQGSEA. CDR3 size: 15 residues. The germline V and J ends were trimmed by 6 bases and 0 bases, with 18 bases remaining between them. The CDR3 DNA is TGCAGCGTACGGACGCGGGGCTCTATCTCCTACGAGCAGTACTTC. Translating it yields CSVRTRGSISYEQYF.

The rearrangement links TRBV6-5 to TRBJ1-6; 8 positions match TRBD1. This CDR3 comprises 14 residues. Germline loops: CDR1 MNHEY, CDR2 SVGAGI. V dropped 9 bases and J dropped 15; count of bases not matched to a gene: 16. The CDR3 region has the DNA TGTGCCAGTTCTCGGGATAACACGGACAGGGTCCTCCACTTT. This translates into CASSRDNTDRVLHF.

The CDR3 bases are TGCAGCGTCACAGGGGAGCTCTACGAGCAGTACTTC. It translates to CSVTGELYEQYF. This chain uses TRBV29-1 with TRBJ2-7; 7 nucleotides match TRBD1. The CDR3 contains 12 residues. V lost 6 bases and J lost 3; bases outside the gene matches: 5. Looked up from germline, CDR1 is SQVTM and CDR2 is ANQGSEA.

The rearrangement uses TRBV19 and TRBJ2-6; 8 bases match TRBD1. Germline V CDR1 and CDR2: LNHDA, SQIVND (reference sequence). The V and J ends lost 10 bases and 0 bases, in that order; junction bases with no gene match: 11. CDR3 length equals 17 residues. CDR3 protein: CATQRDRSTSGANVLTF. The DNA for the CDR3 is TGTGCCACCCAACGGGACAGGTCGACCTCTGGGGCCAACGTCCTGACTTTC.

This chain uses TRBV4-1 with TRBJ2-7; TRBD1 aligns across 8 bases. Looked up from germline, CDR1 is MGHRA and CDR2 is YSYEKL. CDR3 size: 15 residues. J was trimmed by 2 bases and V by 0 bases; bases with no gene match: 3. CDR3 sequence (DNA): TGCGCCAGCAGCCAAGAAGGCAGGGGGCCCTACGAGCAGTACTTC. Residues: CASSQEGRGPYEQYF.

The chain couples TRBV28 to TRBJ2-7, with 14 positions matching TRBD2. Trimming at V came to 4 bases and at J to 2 bases, leaving 7 bases not matched to a gene. From germline, CDR1 is MDHEN and CDR2 SYDVKM. This CDR3 has 17 amino acids. CDR3 nucleotide sequence: TGTGCCAGCAGTTCACCATCGACTAGCGGGAGGGCCTACGAGCAGTACTTC. Translated, it gives CASSSPSTSGRAYEQYF.

This chain links TRBV7-9 with TRBJ2-2; the match to TRBD1 covers 11 bases. From germline, CDR1 is SEHNR and CDR2 FQNEAQ (reference sequence). CDR3 length: 16 residues. Trimming cost V 5 bases and J 3 bases; bases outside gene matches: 5. DNA for the CDR3: TGTGCCAGCAGCACACCGGGACAGGGGGACACCGGGGAGCTGTTTTTT. Its protein is CASSTPGQGDTGELFF. The whole variable domain, filled in from reference TRBV7-9 and TRBJ2-2, reads DTGVSQNPRHKITKRGQNVTFRCDPISEHNRLYWYRQTLGQGPEFLTYFQNEAQLEKSRLLSDRFSAERPKGSFSTLEIQRTEQGDSAMYLCASSTPGQGDTGELFFGEGSRLTVL.

This chain uses TRBV9 with TRBJ2-7; D is perhaps TRBD2 (6 bases). Trimming shortened V by 3 bases and J by 1 base, and 11 bases separated the two germline ends. Germline V gene data show CDR1 as SGDLS and CDR2 as YYNGEE. The CDR3 is made up of 14 amino acids. The CDR3 DNA sequence: TGTGCCAGCAGCGAGGGGACTGGGTCCTACGAGCAGTACTTC. Amino acid sequence: CASSEGTGSYEQYF.